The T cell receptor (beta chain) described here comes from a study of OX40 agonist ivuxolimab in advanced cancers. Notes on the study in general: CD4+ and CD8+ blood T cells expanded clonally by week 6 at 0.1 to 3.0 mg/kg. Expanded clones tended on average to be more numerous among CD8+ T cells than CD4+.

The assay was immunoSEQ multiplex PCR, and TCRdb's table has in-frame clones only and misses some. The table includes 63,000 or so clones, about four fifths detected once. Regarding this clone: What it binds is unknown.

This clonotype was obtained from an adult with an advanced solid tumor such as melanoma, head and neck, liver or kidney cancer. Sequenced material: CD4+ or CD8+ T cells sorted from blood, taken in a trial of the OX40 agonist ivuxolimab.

The CDR3 sequence: CAISGLAGGTDTQYF. In DNA, the CDR3 is TGTGCCATCAGTGGCCTAGCGGGGGGCACAGATACGCAGTATTTT. The rearrangement uses TRBV10-3 and TRBJ2-3; 10 bases fit TRBD2. The CDR3 is made up of 15 amino acids. V shed 4 bases, J shed 1 base, and the junction held 2 bases outside the gene matches. Germline assignment: CDR1 ENHRY and CDR2 SYGVKD.